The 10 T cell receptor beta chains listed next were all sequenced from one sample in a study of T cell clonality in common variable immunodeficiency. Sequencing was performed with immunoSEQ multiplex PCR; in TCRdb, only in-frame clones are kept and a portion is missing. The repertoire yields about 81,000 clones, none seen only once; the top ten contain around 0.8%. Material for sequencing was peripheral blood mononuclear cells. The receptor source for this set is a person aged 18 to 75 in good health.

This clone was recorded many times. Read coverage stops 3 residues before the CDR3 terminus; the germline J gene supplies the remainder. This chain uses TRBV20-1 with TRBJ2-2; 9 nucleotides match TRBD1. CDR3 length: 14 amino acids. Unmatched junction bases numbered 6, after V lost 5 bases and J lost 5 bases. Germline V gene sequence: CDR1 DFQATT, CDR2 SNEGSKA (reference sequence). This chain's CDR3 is CSAPRTGVTGELFF. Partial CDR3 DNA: TGCAGTGCTCCCAGGACAGGGGTTACCGGGGAG.

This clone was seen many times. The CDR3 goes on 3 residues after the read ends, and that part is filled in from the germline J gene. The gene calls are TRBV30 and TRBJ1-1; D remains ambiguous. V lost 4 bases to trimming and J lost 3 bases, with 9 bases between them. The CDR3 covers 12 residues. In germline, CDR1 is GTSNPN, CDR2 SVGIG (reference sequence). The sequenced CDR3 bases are TGTGCCTGGACGCGGGATGACACTGAA. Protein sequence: CAWTRDDTE. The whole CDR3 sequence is CAWTRDDTEAFF.

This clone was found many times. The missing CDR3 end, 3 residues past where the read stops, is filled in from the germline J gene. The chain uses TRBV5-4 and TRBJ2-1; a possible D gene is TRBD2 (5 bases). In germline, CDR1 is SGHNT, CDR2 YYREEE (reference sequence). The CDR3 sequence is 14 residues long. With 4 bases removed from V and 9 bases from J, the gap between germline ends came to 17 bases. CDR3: CASSQGRVGIEQFF. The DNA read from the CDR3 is TGTGCCAGCAGCCAAGGGCGGGTGGGGATTGAG.

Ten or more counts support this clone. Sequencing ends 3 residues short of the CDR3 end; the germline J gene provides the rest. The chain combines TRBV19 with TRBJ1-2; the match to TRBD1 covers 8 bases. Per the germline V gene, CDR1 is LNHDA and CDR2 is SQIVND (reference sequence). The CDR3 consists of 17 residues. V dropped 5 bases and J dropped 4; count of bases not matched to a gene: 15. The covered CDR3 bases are TGTGCCAGTAGTCCTGGGACAGGAGGTGATCGGTTCTATGGC. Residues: CASSPGTGGDRFYG. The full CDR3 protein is CASSPGTGGDRFYGYTF.

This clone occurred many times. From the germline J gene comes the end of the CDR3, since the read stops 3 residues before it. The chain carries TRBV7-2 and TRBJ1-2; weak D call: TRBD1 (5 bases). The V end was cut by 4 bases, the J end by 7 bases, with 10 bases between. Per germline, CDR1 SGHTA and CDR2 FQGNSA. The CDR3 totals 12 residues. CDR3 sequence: CASSSDSFGYTF. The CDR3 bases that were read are TGTGCCAGCAGCTCAGACAGCTTTGGC.

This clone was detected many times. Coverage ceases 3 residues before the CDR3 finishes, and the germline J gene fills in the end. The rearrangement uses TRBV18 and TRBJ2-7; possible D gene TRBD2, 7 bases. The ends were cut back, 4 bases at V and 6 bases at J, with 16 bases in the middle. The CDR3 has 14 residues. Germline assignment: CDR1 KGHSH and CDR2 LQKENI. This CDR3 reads CASSQDYREGEQYF. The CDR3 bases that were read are TGTGCCAGCTCACAGGATTACAGGGAGGGCGAG.

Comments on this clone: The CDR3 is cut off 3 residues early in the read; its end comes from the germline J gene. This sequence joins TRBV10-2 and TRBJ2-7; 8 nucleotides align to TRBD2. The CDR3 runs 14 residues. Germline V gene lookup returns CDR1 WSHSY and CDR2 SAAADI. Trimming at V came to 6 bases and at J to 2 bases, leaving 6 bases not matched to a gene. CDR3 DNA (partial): TGCGCCAGCAGCGCCTTTAGCGGGGCCTACGAG. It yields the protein CASSAFSGAYE. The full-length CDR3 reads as CASSAFSGAYEQYF.

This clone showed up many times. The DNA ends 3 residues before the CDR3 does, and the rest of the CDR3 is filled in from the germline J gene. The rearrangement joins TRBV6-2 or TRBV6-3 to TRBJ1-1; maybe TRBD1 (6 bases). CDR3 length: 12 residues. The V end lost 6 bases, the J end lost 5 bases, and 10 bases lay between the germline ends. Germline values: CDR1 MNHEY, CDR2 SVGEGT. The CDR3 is CASRDGQTEAFF. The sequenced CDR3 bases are TGTGCCAGCAGGGATGGACAGACTGAA.

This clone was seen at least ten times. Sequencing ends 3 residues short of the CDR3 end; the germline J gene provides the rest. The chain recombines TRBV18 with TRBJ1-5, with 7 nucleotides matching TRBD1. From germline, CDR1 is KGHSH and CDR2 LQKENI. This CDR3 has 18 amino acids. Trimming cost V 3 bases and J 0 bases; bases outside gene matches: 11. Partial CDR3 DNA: TGTGCCAGCTCACCCTTCGGCGGGACAGCCTATAGCAATCAGCCC. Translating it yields CASSPFGGTAYSNQP. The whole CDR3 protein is CASSPFGGTAYSNQPQHF. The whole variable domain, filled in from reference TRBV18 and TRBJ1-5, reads NAGVMQNPRHLVRRRGQEARLRCSPMKGHSHVYWYRQLPEEGLKFMVYLQKENIIDESGMPKERFSAEFPKEGPSILRIQQVVRGDSAAYFCASSPFGGTAYSNQPQHFGDGTRLSIL.

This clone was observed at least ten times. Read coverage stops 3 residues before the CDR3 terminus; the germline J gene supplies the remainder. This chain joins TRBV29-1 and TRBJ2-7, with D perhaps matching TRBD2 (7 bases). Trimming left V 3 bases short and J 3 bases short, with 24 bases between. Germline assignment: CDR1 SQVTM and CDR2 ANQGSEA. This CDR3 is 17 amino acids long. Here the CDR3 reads CSVDTPLSEGGYYEQYF. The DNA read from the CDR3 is TGCAGCGTTGACACCCCACTATCCGAGGGGGGGTACTACGAG.